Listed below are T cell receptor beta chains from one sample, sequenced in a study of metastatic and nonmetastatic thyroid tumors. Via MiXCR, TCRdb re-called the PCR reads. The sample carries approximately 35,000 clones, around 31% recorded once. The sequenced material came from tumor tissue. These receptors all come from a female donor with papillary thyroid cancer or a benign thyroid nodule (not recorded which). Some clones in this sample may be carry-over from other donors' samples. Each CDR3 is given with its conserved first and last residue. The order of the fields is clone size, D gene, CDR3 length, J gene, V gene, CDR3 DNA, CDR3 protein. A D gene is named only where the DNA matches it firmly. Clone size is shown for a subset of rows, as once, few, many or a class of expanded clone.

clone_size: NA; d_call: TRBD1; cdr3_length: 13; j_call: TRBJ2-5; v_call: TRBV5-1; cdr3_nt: TGCGCCAGCAGACGGGACAGGCAAGAGACCCAGTACTTC; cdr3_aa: CASRRDRQETQYF
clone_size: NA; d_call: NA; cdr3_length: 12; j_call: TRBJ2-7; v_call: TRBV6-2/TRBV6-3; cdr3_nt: TGTGCCAGCAGTTACAGGGGGTACGAGCAGTACTTC; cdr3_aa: CASSYRGYEQYF
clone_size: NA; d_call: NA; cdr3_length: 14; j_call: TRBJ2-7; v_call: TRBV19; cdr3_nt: TGTGCCAGTGACCCCCGTGACGCCACCTACGAGCAGTACTTC; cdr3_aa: CASDPRDATYEQYF
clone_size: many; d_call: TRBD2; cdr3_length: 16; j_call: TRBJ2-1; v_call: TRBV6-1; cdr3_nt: TGTGCCAGCAAAGAGACTAGCGGTAGCTCCTACAATGAGCAGTTCTTC; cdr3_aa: CASKETSGSSYNEQFF
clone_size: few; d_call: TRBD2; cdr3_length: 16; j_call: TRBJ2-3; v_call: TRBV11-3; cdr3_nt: TGTGCCAGCAGCGTAGGGACTACCGCCACCACAGATACGCAGTATTTT; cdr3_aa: CASSVGTTATTDTQYF
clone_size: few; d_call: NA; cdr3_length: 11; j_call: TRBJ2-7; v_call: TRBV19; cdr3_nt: TGTGCCAGTGGCGTTGGTTCCGAGCAGTACTTC; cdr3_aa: CASGVGSEQYF
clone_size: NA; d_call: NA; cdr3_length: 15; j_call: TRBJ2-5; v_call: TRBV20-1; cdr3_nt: TGCAGTGCTAGAGATCTCGGGGGCAGCCAAGAGACCCAGTACTTC; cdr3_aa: CSARDLGGSQETQYF
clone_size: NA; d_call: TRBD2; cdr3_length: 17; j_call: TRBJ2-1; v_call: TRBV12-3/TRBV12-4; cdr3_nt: TGTGCCAGCAGTTCCCATCCCGGGACTAGCGTATACAATGAGCAGTTCTTC; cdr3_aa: CASSSHPGTSVYNEQFF
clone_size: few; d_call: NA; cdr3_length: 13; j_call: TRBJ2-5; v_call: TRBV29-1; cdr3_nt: TGCAGCGTCCGCCATAGCGGAGTAGAGACCCAGTACTTC; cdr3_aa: CSVRHSGVETQYF
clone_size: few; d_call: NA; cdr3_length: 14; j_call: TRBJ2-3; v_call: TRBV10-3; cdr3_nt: TGTGCCATCGGGGGGGGACAGACCACAGATACGCAGTATTTT; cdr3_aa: CAIGGGQTTDTQYF
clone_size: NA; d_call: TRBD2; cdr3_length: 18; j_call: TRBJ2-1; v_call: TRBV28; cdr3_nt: TGTGCCAGCAGTTCCTCCATACTAGCGGGAGGAACCTACAATGAGCAGTTCTTC; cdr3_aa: CASSSSILAGGTYNEQFF
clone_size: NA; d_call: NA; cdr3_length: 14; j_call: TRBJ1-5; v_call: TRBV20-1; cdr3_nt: TGCAGTGCTAGAGATCTAGGGCCCAATCAGCCCCAGCATTTT; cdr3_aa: CSARDLGPNQPQHF
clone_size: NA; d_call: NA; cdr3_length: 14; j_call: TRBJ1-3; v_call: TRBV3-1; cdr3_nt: TGTGCCAGCAGCCAAGGCGGCCCGTCGGGCACCATATATTTT; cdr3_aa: CASSQGGPSGTIYF
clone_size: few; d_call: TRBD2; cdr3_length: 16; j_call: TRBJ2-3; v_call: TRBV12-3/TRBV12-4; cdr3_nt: TGTGCCAGCACTTGGGGGGGAGCAGGTGGCACAGATACGCAGTATTTT; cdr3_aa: CASTWGGAGGTDTQYF
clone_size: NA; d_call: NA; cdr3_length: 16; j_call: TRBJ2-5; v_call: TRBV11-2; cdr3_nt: TGTGCCAGCAGGTATAATAGCGGAGACCCCCAAGAGACCCAGTACTTC; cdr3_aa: CASRYNSGDPQETQYF
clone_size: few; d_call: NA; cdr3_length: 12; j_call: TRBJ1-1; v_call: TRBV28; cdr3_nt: TGTGCCAGCAGTTTCACCAACACTGAAGCTTTCTTT; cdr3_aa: CASSFTNTEAFF
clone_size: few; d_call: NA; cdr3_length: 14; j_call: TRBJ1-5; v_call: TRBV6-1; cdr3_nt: TGTGCCAGCACCGCACAGGGTTTTGATCAGCCCCAGCATTTT; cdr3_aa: CASTAQGFDQPQHF
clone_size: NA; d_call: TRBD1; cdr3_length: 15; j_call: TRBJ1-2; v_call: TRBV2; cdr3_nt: TGTGCCAGCAGCAGTATTCTACAGGGGGTCTATGGCTACACCTTC; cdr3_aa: CASSSILQGVYGYTF
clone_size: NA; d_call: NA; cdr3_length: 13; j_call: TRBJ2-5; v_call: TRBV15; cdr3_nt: TGTGCCACCAGCAGAGGGACAGAAGAGACCCAGTACTTC; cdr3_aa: CATSRGTEETQYF
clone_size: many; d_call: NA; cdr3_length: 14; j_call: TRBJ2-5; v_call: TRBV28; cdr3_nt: TGTGCCAGCAGTTATGCGGTGGGGCGAGAGACCCAGTACTTC; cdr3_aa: CASSYAVGRETQYF
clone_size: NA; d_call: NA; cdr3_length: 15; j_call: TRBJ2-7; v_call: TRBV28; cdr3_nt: TGTGCCAGCATCCCCCTGGGAACAGGGTATAACGAGCAGTACTTC; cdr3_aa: CASIPLGTGYNEQYF
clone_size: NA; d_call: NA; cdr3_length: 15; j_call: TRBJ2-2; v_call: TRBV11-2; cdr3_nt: TGTGCCAGCAGCTCTCGGTTAGGCGGGGAGGAGGAGCTGTTTTTT; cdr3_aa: CASSSRLGGEEELFF
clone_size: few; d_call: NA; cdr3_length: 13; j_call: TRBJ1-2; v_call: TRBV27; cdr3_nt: TGTGCCAGCAGTTTAGTAGGGTTCTATGGCTACACCTTC; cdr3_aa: CASSLVGFYGYTF
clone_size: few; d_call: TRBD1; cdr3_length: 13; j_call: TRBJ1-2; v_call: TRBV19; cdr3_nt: TGTGCCAGTAGTAGTCCAGGGGGCTATGGCTACACCTTC; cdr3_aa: CASSSPGGYGYTF
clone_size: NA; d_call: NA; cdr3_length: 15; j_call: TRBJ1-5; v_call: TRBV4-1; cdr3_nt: TGCGCCAGCAGCCAAGTACGGTCAGGCGATCAGCCCCAGCATTTT; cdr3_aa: CASSQVRSGDQPQHF
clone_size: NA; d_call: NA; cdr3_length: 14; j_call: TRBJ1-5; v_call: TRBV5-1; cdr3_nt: TGCGCCAGCAGCTTGGGGACGGGCAATCAGCCCCAGCATTTT; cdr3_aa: CASSLGTGNQPQHF
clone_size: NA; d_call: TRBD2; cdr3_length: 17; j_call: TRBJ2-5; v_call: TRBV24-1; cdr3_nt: TGTGCCACCAGTGATTCATCCAGCGGGGGGACCCAAGAGACCCAGTACTTC; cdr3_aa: CATSDSSSGGTQETQYF
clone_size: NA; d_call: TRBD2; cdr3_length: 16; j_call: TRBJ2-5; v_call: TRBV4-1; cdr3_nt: TGCGCCAGCAGCCAACTAGCGGGAGGACCCCAAGAGACCCAGTACTTC; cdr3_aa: CASSQLAGGPQETQYF
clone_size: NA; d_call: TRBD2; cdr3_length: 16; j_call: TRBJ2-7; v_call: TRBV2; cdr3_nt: TGTGCCAGCAGTGAACCCCGGGGCGGGGGCTCCTACGAGCAGTACTTC; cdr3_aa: CASSEPRGGGSYEQYF
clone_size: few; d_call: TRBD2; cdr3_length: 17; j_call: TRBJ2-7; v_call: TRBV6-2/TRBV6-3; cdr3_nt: TGTGCCAGCAGTTACGAATCGAAGGGACTAGCTACCTACGAGCAGTACTTC; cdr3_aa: CASSYESKGLATYEQYF
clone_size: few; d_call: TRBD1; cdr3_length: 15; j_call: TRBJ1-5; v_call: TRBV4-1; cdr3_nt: TGCGCCAGCAGCCAAGCAGACAGGGGGTATCAGCCCCAGCATTTT; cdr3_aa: CASSQADRGYQPQHF